The present TCR beta chain was sequenced within a study of CD4 and CD8 cells across lung adenocarcinoma regions. TCRdb re-called the PCR reads through MiXCR, storing one row per CDR3 protein. The sample yields about 11,000 distinct CDR3 sequences, about 61% seen once. About this clonotype: Compared with germline, one end of the junction differs, possibly owing to a read error.

The patients had localized lung adenocarcinoma, a non-small cell subtype. From germline, CDR1 is MNHEY and CDR2 SMNVEV (reference sequence). The CDR3 runs to 15 residues. V is TRBV27 and J is TRBJ2-5, with D perhaps TRBD1 or TRBD2 (6 bases each). Sequencing input: CD8+ T cells from the margin of a lung tumor. This clonotype was obtained from a male donor with lung adenocarcinoma. The CD4 and CD8 labels of this study may be unreliable. CDR3 nucleotide sequence: TGTGCCGGGGGGCTAGGGGGTGGTGACCAAGAGACTCAGTACTTC. Translation gives CAGGLGGGDQETQYF.